This T cell receptor beta chain came from a study of T cells in Graves' hyperthyroidism and ophthalmopathy. Study observations and caveats: Blood also showed most of the thyroid clonotypes that were expanded above 0.001.

With respect to this clonotype: The antigen is not known.

Amplification of TCR beta CDR3 regions used RNA as the template. The primer set for the first-round RT-PCR of the TCR CDR3 was HTBI. TCRdb called the multiplex PCR reads again in MiXCR, with one record for every CDR3 protein. There are under 600,000 distinct CDR3 sequences in the sample; more than 15% occur only once, and around 3.3% lies in the top ten. The CDR3 spans 17 residues. Germline V lookup: CDR1 MDHEN, CDR2 SYDVKM. Trimming took off 2 bases at V and 6 bases at J, with 20 bases between the two ends. Enrolled ophthalmopathy patients presented with a Clinical Activity Score of at least 3, a NOSPECS grade of at least 4, and disease duration under 3 months.

Sequencing was carried out using blood. The chain couples TRBV28 to TRBJ1-3, with D unresolved. This receptor was taken from a woman between 35 and 50 years old with Graves' ophthalmopathy. CDR3 loop: CASSLSRMGFGENTIYF. In DNA, the CDR3 is TGTGCCAGCAGTTTAAGTCGGATGGGGTTCGGAGAAAACACCATATATTTT.